The 2 T cell receptor beta chains in this list originate from one sample, sequenced in a study of T and B cells in COVID-19 patients. Each TRB amplification used roughly 220-550 ng of genomic DNA from blood. Multiplex PCR with BIOMED2 TRB-A/B primer pools amplified TRB rearrangements. TCRdb recomputed calls from the multiplex PCR reads with MiXCR, one row per CDR3 protein. Counted here are 20,000 to 25,000 distinct CDR3 sequences, around 30% occurring once; the ten biggest clones make up roughly 2.1%. Sequenced sample: blood. The source of these receptors is a human donor who had recovered from COVID-19.

The rearrangement links TRBV12-3 or TRBV12-4 to TRBJ1-1; 11 bases match TRBD1. This CDR3 has 16 residues. With V trimmed by 5 bases and J by 0 bases, 5 bases remained unmatched. The CDR3, as DNA: TGTGCCAGCAGTAGGACAGGGGGCGGCATGAACACTGAAGCTTTCTTT. Its protein is CASSRTGGGMNTEAFF.

Relative to its sample, this clonotype is medium-sized. This chain joins TRBV19 and TRBJ2-2, with 9 positions matching TRBD1. V lost 4 bases and J lost 5; bases outside the gene matches: 5. From germline, CDR1 is LNHDA and CDR2 SQIVND (reference sequence). The CDR3 length is 15 residues. The CDR3, as DNA: TGTGCCAGTAGTAAGGGACAGGGTGGGACCGGGGAGCTGTTTTTT. Translating gives CASSKGQGGTGELFF.